This entry concerns a single T cell receptor (beta chain). This record comes from a study of blood T cell repertoires in COVID-19. Here immunoSEQ multiplex PCR was the method, and the copy in TCRdb shows in-frame clones only, minus some. This sample carries 200,000 to 250,000 clones, 85% of them seen once, and the ten largest clones take approximately 2.4%. The germline V gene has CDR1 MGHRA and CDR2 YSYEKL. J gave up 8 bases and V 0 bases, and 8 bases lay outside the gene matches. The CDR3 is 16 amino acids. While infection was still active, Seattle patients were enrolled and then followed longitudinally.

Sample: peripheral blood. This chain connects TRBV4-1 to TRBJ1-4; the match to TRBD1 covers 8 bases. This TCR came from a woman in her 70s with COVID-19, enrolled during active disease. CDR3: CASSQEETGVREKLFF. In nucleotides, the CDR3 is TGCGCCAGCAGCCAAGAGGAGACAGGGGTTCGGGAAAAACTGTTTTTT.